The 14 T cell receptor beta chains listed next were all sequenced from one sample in a study of blood T cell repertoires in COVID-19. Here immunoSEQ multiplex PCR was the method, and the copy in TCRdb shows in-frame clones only, minus some. The table records some 500,000 clones, more than 75% of them present only once. Sequences were obtained from PBMCs or T cells enriched from blood (not recorded which). These receptors came from a middle-aged woman who had recovered from COVID-19.

This rearrangement joins TRBV7-9 to TRBJ1-1, with 7 bases fitting TRBD1. The CDR3 runs to 15 residues. CDR1 is SEHNR and CDR2 is FQNEAQ in the germline V gene (reference sequence). With V trimmed by 5 bases and J by 6 bases, 12 bases remained unmatched. The CDR3 loop reads CASSRGTAEEAEAFF. The CDR3 region has the DNA TGTGCCAGCAGCCGCGGGACAGCGGAGGAAGCTGAAGCTTTCTTT.

This chain connects TRBV2 to TRBJ2-4, with TRBD2 matching 7 bases. After removal of 6 bases from V and 8 bases from J, the junction contained 10 bases not matched to a gene. Germline lookup yields CDR1 SNHLY and CDR2 FYNNEI. CDR3 length: 14 amino acids. DNA for the CDR3: TGTGCCAGCAGAATTATCGGGGGGTGGGACATTCAGTACTTC. Translation gives CASRIIGGWDIQYF.

J is TRBJ2-7 and V is TRBV4-3; 8 nucleotides match TRBD1. The trim removed 1 base at V and 3 bases at J, leaving 5 bases unmatched. This CDR3 is built from 15 residues. Germline assignment: CDR1 LGHNA and CDR2 YSLEER. The CDR3 sequence is CASSQAGQGNYEQYF. The CDR3 coding sequence is TGCGCCAGCAGCCAAGCCGGACAGGGTAACTACGAGCAGTACTTC.

The table lists this clone with a few counts. V gene TRBV19 combines with J gene TRBJ1-6; D gene uncertain. CDR3 length equals 17 residues. The V gene lost 2 bases and the J gene lost 5 bases, with 16 bases spanning the gap. Germline CDR1 is LNHDA and CDR2 is SQIVND (reference sequence). This chain's CDR3 is CASSISHEGSHNSPLHF. CDR3 DNA: TGTGCCAGTAGTATAAGTCACGAGGGAAGTCATAATTCACCCCTCCACTTT.

The CDR3 DNA is TGTGCCAGCAGCTTACGGACAGGGAACACTGAAGCTTTCTTT. The encoded protein is CASSLRTGNTEAFF. This chain connects TRBV7-2 to TRBJ1-1; 7 nucleotides match TRBD1. The CDR3 spans 14 residues. CDR1 and CDR2 (germline): SGHTA, FQGNSA. The J segment lost 1 base and the V segment lost 2 bases, leaving 1 base of the junction unmatched.

J is TRBJ1-5 and V is TRBV7-2, with a possible D match to TRBD1 (6 bases). This CDR3 is built from 14 residues. Germline V CDR1 and CDR2: SGHTA, FQGNSA. Trimming took 7 bases from V and 3 from J, leaving 13 bases between them. CDR3 in DNA: TGTGCCAGCAATAACAGGGTACCCAATCAGCCCCAGCATTTT. This translates into CASNNRVPNQPQHF.

The chain couples TRBV4-3 to TRBJ2-2; 9 bases are a match to TRBD2. CDR1 LGHNA and CDR2 YSLEER come from the germline V gene. The CDR3 spans 17 residues. V was clipped by 1 base and J by 2 bases; unmatched bases: 5. In DNA, the CDR3 is TGCGCCAGCAGCCAAGCACCTAGCGGGATTAACACCGGGGAGCTGTTTTTT. Encoded protein: CASSQAPSGINTGELFF.

The CDR3 is CASSKLAGEATGELFF. CDR3 coding DNA: TGTGCCAGCAGCAAACTAGCGGGAGAGGCCACCGGGGAGCTGTTTTTT. V gene TRBV7-7 combines with J gene TRBJ2-2, with 11 positions matching TRBD2. Germline assignment: CDR1 SSHAT and CDR2 FNYEAQ (reference sequence). This CDR3 contains 16 residues. V lost 5 bases and J lost 4; bases outside the gene matches: 6. Variable domain in full (rest from reference TRBV7-7 and TRBJ2-2): GAGVSQSPRYKVTKRGQDVTLRCDPISSHATLYWYQQALGQGPEFLTYFNYEAQPDKSGLPSDRFSAERPEGSISTLTIQRTEQRDSAMYRCASSKLAGEATGELFFGEGSRLTVL.

The chain has TRBV4-3 and TRBJ1-2; 11 positions agree with TRBD1. Trimming cost V 0 bases and J 8 bases; bases outside gene matches: 5. Germline-derived CDR1 and CDR2 are LGHNA and YSLEER. This CDR3 is 15 amino acids long. CDR3 sequence: CASSQDIRTGGGYTF. As DNA, the CDR3 is TGCGCCAGCAGCCAAGATATCAGGACAGGGGGCGGCTACACCTTC.

This clone is a singleton in its sample. V gene TRBV11-3 combines with J gene TRBJ2-5, with D possibly TRBD1 on 7 matching bases. The CDR3 loop spans 16 amino acids. V was pared by 5 bases and J by 10 bases, with 26 bases between. The V gene's germline CDR1 is SGHNT and CDR2 YENEEA. For the CDR3, the DNA is TGTGCCAGCAGCCCCGTTAGAGGGGGCAGTGGAGGGGTCCAGTACTTC. This sequence encodes CASSPVRGGSGGVQYF.

The V gene is TRBV5-1, the J gene TRBJ2-1; D ambiguous. Trimming cost V 0 bases and J 7 bases, with 8 bases left between them. Germline assignment: CDR1 SGHRS and CDR2 YFSETQ. CDR3 size: 13 residues. For the CDR3, the DNA is TGCGCCAGCAGCTTGGAGCTTCATAATGAGCAGTTCTTC. Protein sequence: CASSLELHNEQFF.

The rearrangement joins TRBV4-3 to TRBJ1-1; D may be TRBD1 (5 bases). The CDR3 has 15 amino acids. The germline V gene encodes CDR1 LGHNA and CDR2 YSLEER. Deletions cut 1 base from V and 4 bases from J, with 13 bases between. The CDR3 loop reads CASSQGVRGFTEAFF. The DNA of the CDR3 is TGCGCCAGCAGCCAAGGGGTAAGGGGCTTCACTGAAGCTTTCTTT.

The chain uses TRBV19 and TRBJ1-2; perhaps TRBD1 as D (5 bases). Germline V gene data show CDR1 as LNHDA and CDR2 as SQIVND (reference sequence). The V gene lost 5 bases and the J gene lost 6 bases, with 16 bases spanning the gap. CDR3 length equals 14 residues. The CDR3 DNA sequence: TGTGCCAGTAGTGCCTCCCAGGGAGGGCATGGCTACACCTTC. It specifies CASSASQGGHGYTF.

J is TRBJ1-1 and V is TRBV3-1 (or the pseudogene TRBV3-2), with D possibly TRBD1 on 5 matching bases. The V end lost 1 base, the J end lost 4 bases, and 19 bases lay between the germline ends. Germline CDR1 reads LGHDT; CDR2 reads YNNKEL (reference sequence). The CDR3 contains 17 residues. CDR3 sequence reads: CASSQGRVDGVSTEAFF. CDR3 DNA sequence: TGTGCCAGCAGCCAAGGCAGGGTTGATGGAGTGAGCACTGAAGCTTTCTTT.